This TCR beta chain was recorded in a study of metastatic and nonmetastatic thyroid tumors. Whole-study context: Comparative analysis of repertoires was undertaken across blood and tumor or nodule tissue obtained from malignant and benign thyroid patients. General study results and limits: TCR beta diversity was reportedly significantly higher in malignant thyroid tumors than benign nodules, in blood and tumor.

This clone occurred many times. The target antigen is unknown. The V end was cut by 6 bases, the J end by 0 bases, with 9 bases between. The CDR3 spans 13 residues. Germline CDR1 DFQATT, CDR2 SNEGSKA (reference sequence). No patient had received any treatment before thyroid surgery. In the authors' workflow: A classifier of distant metastasis in papillary thyroid cancer was built from CDR3 differences (across clinicopathological groups). Through MiXCR, TCRdb re-clonotyped the PCR reads. The V and J calls were determined by TCRdb, not by the authors. The sample contains 80,000 to 85,000 clones, 12% of which appear only once.

The sequenced material came from tumor tissue. The rearrangement uses TRBV20-1 and TRBJ2-1; no reliable D call. The receptor comes from a female donor with papillary thyroid cancer or a benign thyroid nodule (not recorded which). Some clones in this sample may be carry-over from other donors' samples. The chain's CDR3 is CSAPKDSYNEQFF. The CDR3 DNA reads TGCAGTGCCCCTAAGGACTCCTACAATGAGCAGTTCTTC.